The clone carrying this T cell receptor (beta chain) was detected once. Its target is unknown. The sample originates from a study of cytomegalovirus exposure and HLA in healthy donors. Study outcomes and limitations: Sequencing had likely introduced a cluster of highly shared sequence variants as an artifact. TCR beta chain V- and J-gene trimming was linked, in a later analysis, to a missense variant in DCLRE1C.

The PCR was carried out with 60 Vbeta primers and 13 Jbeta primers. In the original workflow: Roughly 80 million unique TCR beta chains, roughly 12 million shared, were counted in a later analysis. Assay used: immunoSEQ multiplex PCR; TCRdb lists only in-frame clones, some missing. That table is the source of V, J and clone size, and D and trimming were worked out from the DNA. The table includes some 60,000 clones, 75% to 85% detected once. CDR1 WNHNN and CDR2 SYGVQD come from the germline V gene (reference sequence). Deletions cut 2 bases from V and 0 bases from J, with 8 bases between. The CDR3 has 14 amino acids.

The TCR originated in a male donor in good health and CMV-seronegative. The chain carries TRBV10-1 and TRBJ2-7; perhaps TRBD2 as D (6 bases). The sequenced sample was PBMCs. Here the CDR3 reads CASSERGYSYEQYF. CDR3 DNA: TGCGCCAGCAGTGAGCGGGGGTACTCCTACGAGCAGTACTTC.